This TCR beta chain was recovered during a study of molecular identifiers for immune sequencing clone quantification (dated by TCRdb to between 2017 and 2018). The study in broad terms: For a replicate experiment, RNA from about 20,000 or 100,000 naive CD8 T cells was divided into five aliquots, of which four were sequenced. This methods study used CD8 T cells to benchmark TCR RNA copy counting and molecular-identifier clustering-based TCR repertoire sequencing (MIDCIRS).

This clonotype was detected ten times or more. The clone's antigen remains unknown. Base qualities were left out, and no much larger clone turns up one base away. What the study reported, not specific to this receptor: Approximately 3.1 recovered TCR RNA copies per cell were obtained by modeling, versus approximately 10 by digital PCR, implying a capture efficiency of 25% to 30%. Highly expanded clone sizes could be underestimated if identical TCR molecules share a barcode. In CMV-specific effector cells, over 97% of molecules were held by clones above 20 RNA copies, whereas under 1% of molecules were held by such clones in naive cells. A single cell's worth of spiked-in Jurkat TCR RNA was reported detectable even among under 1.1 million naive CD8 T cells. When barcode sub-clustering was left out, chimeric consensus sequences inflated TCR diversity, with chimeras reaching as high as 47%. Naive libraries contained spiked-in Jurkat TCR RNA (roughly 10 copies' worth), which is not part of the donor repertoire.

Libraries of naive CD8 T cells were built from around 18,000 to 910,000 sorted cells, with 10%, 30% or 50% of the purified RNA used. Naive CD8 T cells were FACS-sorted as CD8+CD4-CCR7+CD45RA+ on a BD FACSAria II into RLT Plus buffer. Around 11 TCR copies' worth of Jurkat RNA were spiked into roughly 20,000-1,000,000 naive CD8 T cell samples to test detection sensitivity. Enrichment of CD8 T cells was performed with RosetteSep CD8+ T Cell Enrichment Cocktail and Ficoll-Paque, after which ACK red cell lysis was carried out. Including the terminal cysteine and phenylalanine, the CDR3 comprises 15 residues. Just CDR3 DNA is preserved here, 45 bases in frame from base 1. V and J are truncated by 0 bases and 4 bases respectively, leaving an intervening sequence of 12 bases. The receptor library was made with PCR. TCRdb names Illumina HiSeq 4000 as the instrument used. Bulk TCR libraries were prepared as previously described, using TCR primers listed in Table S5. Purification of total RNA was performed with the Qiagen AllPrep DNA/RNA kit. Before analysis, reads from multiple sequencing runs of one library were combined. The authors' pipeline ran thus. Only reads with exact TCR constant sequence were kept, trimmed to 150 nt, and grouped by their 12-nt molecular barcodes. Within each barcode group, reads were sub-clustered at a 15% Levenshtein threshold, and quality-weighted consensus sequences were built per RNA molecule. Non-functional sequences were discarded, and so were lower-count sequences lying one edit away from another sequence. Based on a fit of two negative binomial distributions, barcode sub-clusters having less than 20% of the maximum read count were discarded. TCRdb reprocessing: public reads trimmed at Q25 with fastp, clones called with MiXCR, in-frame beta chains kept. Rows are unified per CDR3 protein, each entry keeping the most common DNA and genes. The V and J calls shown here were made by TCRdb, not taken from the authors' results. The sample yields about 640,000 distinct CDR3 sequences; about 20% were counted once. Roughly 0.85% of the sample comes from the top ten.

The sequence joins TRBV12-3 or TRBV12-4 to TRBJ2-5, with TRBD1 tentatively as D gene (6 bases match). Sequencing was done on a sample of naive CD8+ T cells from blood, with Jurkat cell RNA spiked in. Read against the paper, the sample's cell subset or site label means: FACS-sorted CD8+CD4-CCR7+CD45RA+ naive T cells. The sequence was collected from a human donor in good health. Some libraries in this study had Jurkat cell RNA spiked in. The CDR3 is CASSLAPGGLETQYF. The DNA sequence reads TGTGCCAGCAGTTTAGCGCCTGGGGGCTTAGAGACCCAGTACTTC.